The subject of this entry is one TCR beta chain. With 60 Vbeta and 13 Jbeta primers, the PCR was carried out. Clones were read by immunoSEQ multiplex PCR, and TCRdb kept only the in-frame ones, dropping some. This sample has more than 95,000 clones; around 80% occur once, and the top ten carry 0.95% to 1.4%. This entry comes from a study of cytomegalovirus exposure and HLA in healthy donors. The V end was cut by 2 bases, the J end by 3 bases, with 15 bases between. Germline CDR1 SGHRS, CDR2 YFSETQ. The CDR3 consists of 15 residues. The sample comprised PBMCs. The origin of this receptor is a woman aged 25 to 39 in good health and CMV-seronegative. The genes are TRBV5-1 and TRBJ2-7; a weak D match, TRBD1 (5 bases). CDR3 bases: TGCGCCAGCAGCTTCGCCCGTGGGGCCAACTACGAGCAGTACTTC. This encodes CASSFARGANYEQYF.